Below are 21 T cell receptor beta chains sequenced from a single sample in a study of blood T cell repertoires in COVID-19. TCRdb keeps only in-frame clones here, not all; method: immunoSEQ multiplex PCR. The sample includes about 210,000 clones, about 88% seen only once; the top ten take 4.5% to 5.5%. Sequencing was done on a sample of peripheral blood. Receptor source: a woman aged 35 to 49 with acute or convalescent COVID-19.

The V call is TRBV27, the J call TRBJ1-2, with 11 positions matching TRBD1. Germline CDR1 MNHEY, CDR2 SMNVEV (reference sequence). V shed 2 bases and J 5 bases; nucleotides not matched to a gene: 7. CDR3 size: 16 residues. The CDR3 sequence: CASSLVRTGGWYGYTF. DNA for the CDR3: TGTGCCAGCAGTTTAGTTAGGACAGGGGGCTGGTATGGCTACACCTTC.

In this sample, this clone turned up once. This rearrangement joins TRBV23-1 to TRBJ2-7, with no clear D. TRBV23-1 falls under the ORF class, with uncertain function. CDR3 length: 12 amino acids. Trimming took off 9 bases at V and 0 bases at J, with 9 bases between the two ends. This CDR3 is CASGKSSYEQYV. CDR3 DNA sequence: TGCGCCAGTGGTAAGAGCTCCTACGAGCAGTACGTC.

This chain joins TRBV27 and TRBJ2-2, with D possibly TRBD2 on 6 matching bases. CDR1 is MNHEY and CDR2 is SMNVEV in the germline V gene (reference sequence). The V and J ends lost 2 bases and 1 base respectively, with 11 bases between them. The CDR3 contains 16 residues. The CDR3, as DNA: TGTGCCAGCAGTTTACTGGGGGGTGGGAACACCGGGGAGCTGTTTTTT. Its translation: CASSLLGGGNTGELFF.

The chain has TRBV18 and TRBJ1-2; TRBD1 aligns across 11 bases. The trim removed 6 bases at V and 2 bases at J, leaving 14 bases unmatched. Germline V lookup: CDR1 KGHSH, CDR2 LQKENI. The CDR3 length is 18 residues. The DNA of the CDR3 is TGTGCCAGCTCCCCCTACCGGACAGGGGGCAGAGGAAACTATGGCTACACCTTC. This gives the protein CASSPYRTGGRGNYGYTF.

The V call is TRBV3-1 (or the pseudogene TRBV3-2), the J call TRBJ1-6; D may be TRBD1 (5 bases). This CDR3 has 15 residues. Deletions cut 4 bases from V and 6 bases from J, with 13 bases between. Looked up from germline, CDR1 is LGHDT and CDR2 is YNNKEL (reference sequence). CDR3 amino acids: CASSRLGQGNSPLHF. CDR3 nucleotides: TGTGCCAGCAGCCGCCTGGGTCAGGGTAATTCACCCCTCCACTTT.

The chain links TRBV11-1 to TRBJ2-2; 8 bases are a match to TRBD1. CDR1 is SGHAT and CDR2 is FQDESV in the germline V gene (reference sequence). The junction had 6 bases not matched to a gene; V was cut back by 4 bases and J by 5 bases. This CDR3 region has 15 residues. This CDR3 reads CASSSRQGRTGELFF. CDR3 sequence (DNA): TGTGCCAGCAGCTCCCGACAGGGGAGAACCGGGGAGCTGTTTTTT.

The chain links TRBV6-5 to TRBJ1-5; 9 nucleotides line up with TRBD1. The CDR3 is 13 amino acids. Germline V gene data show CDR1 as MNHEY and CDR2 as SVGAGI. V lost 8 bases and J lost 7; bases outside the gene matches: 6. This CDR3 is CASLDRGIQPQHF. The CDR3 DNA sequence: TGTGCCAGCCTGGACAGGGGCATACAGCCCCAGCATTTT.

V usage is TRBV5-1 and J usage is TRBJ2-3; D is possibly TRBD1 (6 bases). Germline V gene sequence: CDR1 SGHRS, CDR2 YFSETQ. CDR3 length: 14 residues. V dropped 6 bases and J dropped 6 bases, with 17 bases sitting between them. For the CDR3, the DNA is TGCGCCAGCAACTATCTGGGGGCGGCGGATACGCAGTATTTT. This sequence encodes CASNYLGAADTQYF.

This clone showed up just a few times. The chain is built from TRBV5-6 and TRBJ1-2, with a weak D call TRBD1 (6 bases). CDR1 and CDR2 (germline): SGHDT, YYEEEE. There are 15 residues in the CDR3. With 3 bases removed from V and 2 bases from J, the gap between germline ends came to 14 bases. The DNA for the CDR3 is TGTGCCAGCAGCTATCCAGGGGCGATGAACTATGGCTACACCTTC. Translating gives CASSYPGAMNYGYTF.

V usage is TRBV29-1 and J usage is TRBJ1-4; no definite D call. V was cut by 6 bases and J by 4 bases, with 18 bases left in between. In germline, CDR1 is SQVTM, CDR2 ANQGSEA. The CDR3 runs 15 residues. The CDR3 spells CSVRGSRAVNEKLFF. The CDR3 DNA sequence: TGCAGCGTCCGAGGGTCCCGGGCCGTTAATGAAAAACTGTTTTTT.

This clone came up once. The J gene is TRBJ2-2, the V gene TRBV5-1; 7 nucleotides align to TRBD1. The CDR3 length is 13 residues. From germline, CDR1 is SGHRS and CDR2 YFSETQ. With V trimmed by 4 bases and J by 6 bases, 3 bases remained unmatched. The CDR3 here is CASSPTGAGELFF. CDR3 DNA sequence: TGCGCCAGCAGCCCCACAGGGGCCGGGGAGCTGTTTTTT.

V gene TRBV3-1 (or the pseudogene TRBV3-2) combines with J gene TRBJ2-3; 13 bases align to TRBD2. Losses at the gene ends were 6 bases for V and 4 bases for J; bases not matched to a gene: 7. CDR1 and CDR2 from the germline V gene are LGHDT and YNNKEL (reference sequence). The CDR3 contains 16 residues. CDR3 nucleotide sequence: TGTGCCAGCAGTTCCGGGACTAGCGGGGTGGCAGATACGCAGTATTTT. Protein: CASSSGTSGVADTQYF.

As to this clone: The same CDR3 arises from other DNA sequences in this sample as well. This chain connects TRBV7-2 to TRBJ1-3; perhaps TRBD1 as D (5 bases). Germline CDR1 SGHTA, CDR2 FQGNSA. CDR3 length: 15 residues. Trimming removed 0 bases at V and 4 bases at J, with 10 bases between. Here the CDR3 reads CASSLAGGTGNTIYF. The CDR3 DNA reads TGTGCCAGCAGCTTAGCGGGGGGAACAGGAAACACCATATATTTT.

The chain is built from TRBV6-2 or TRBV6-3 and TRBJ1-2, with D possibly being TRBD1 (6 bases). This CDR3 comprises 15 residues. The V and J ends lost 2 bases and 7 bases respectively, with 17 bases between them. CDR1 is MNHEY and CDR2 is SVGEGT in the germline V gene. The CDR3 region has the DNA TGTGCCAGCAGTTACGAGTTACGGGGACAATTTGGCTACACCTTC. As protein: CASSYELRGQFGYTF.

CDR3 nucleotides: TGTGCCAGTAAAAACAGCTTCAATCAGCCCCAGCATTTT. Protein product: CASKNSFNQPQHF. The chain links TRBV19 to TRBJ1-5; unclear D gene. The CDR3 has 13 amino acids. The germline V gene has CDR1 LNHDA and CDR2 SQIVND (reference sequence). The V end was cut by 7 bases, the J end by 3 bases, with 10 bases between.

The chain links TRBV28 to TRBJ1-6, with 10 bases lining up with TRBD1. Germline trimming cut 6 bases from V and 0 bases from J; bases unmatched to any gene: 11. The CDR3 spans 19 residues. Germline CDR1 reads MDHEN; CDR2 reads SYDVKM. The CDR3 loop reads CASRPGQGIGSSYNSPLHF. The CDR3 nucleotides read TGTGCCAGCAGACCGGGACAGGGGATTGGGAGCTCCTATAATTCACCCCTCCACTTT.

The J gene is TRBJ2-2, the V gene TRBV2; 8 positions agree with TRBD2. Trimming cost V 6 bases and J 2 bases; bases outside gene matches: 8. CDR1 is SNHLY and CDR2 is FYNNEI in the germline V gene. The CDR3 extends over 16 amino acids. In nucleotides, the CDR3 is TGTGCCAGCAGCCCCCAGCGGGGGCGAAACACCGGGGAGCTGTTTTTT. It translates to CASSPQRGRNTGELFF.

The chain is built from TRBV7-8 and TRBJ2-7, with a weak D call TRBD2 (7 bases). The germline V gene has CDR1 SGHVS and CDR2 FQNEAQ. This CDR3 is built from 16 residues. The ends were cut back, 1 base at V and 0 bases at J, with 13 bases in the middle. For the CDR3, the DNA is TGTGCCAGCAGCTTAGGGGGGCGGGGGAGCTCCTACGAGCAGTACGTC. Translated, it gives CASSLGGRGSSYEQYV.

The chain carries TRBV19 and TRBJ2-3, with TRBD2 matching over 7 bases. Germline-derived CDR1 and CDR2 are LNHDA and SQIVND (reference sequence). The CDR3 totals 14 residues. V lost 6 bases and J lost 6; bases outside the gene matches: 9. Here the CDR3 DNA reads TGTGCCAGTAGCCTAAGGGGAGGGAGGGATACGCAGTATTTT. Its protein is CASSLRGGRDTQYF.

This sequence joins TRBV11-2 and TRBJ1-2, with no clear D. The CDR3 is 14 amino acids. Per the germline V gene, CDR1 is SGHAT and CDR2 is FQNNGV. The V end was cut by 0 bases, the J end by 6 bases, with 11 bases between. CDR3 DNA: TGTGCCAGCAGCTTAGAGATAGCTGCGCATGGCTACACCTTC. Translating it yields CASSLEIAAHGYTF.

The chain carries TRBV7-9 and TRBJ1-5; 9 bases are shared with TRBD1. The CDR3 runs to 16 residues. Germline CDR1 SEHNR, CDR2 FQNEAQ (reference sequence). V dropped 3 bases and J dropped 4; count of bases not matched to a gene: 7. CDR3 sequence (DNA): TGTGCCAGCAGCTTCGGGACAGGGTCCGAAAATCAGCCCCAGCATTTT. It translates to CASSFGTGSENQPQHF. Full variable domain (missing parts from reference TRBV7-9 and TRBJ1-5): DTGVSQNPRHKITKRGQNVTFRCDPISEHNRLYWYRQTLGQGPEFLTYFQNEAQLEKSRLLSDRFSAERPKGSFSTLEIQRTEQGDSAMYLCASSFGTGSENQPQHFGDGTRLSIL.